This TCR beta chain was documented in a study of T cells in Graves' hyperthyroidism and ophthalmopathy. CDR3 length: 13 residues. V lost 5 bases, J lost 8 bases, and 12 bases lay in between. Germline CDR1 is SGHNT and CDR2 is YENEEA. Amplification targeted TCR beta CDR3 regions from RNA transcripts. First-round RT-PCR of the TCR CDR3 relied on the HTBI primer set. TCRdb re-derived calls from the multiplex PCR reads in MiXCR, one entry per CDR3 protein. The top ten hold 25% to 30% of the sample, which has roughly 400,000 distinct CDR3 sequences, more than 12% seen once. This clonotype was recorded many times.

The sample was blood. This chain uses TRBV11-3 with TRBJ2-2; maybe TRBD1 (6 bases). The clonotype was recovered from a man aged 50-59 years with Graves' ophthalmopathy. This CDR3 is CASSPRQAGELFF. The CDR3 nucleotides are TGTGCCAGCAGCCCCCGACAGGCAGGGGAGCTGTTTTTT.